The 2 T cell receptor beta chains reported below all come from one sample, sequenced in a study of blood T cell repertoires in COVID-19. TCRdb keeps only in-frame clones here, not all; method: immunoSEQ multiplex PCR. The profile shows roughly 330,000 clones, approximately 87% of them singletons. The sequenced sample was PBMCs or T cells enriched from blood (not recorded which). These receptor sequences come from a woman aged 25 to 45 who had recovered from COVID-19.

Only a few counts were recorded for this clone. CDR3 nucleotide sequence: TGCAGTGTCGAGAGGGGGTTCGGCTACACCTTC. As protein: CSVERGFGYTF. This chain uses TRBV20-1 with TRBJ1-2; maybe TRBD1 (6 bases). Germline CDR1 DFQATT, CDR2 SNEGSKA (reference sequence). Between the trimmed V and J ends, which lost 7 bases and 8 bases, there was a span of 14 bases. CDR3 length: 11 amino acids.

The chain combines TRBV25-1 with TRBJ1-4; 7 bases align to TRBD1. The CDR3 is 13 amino acids. The germline V gene has CDR1 MGHDK and CDR2 SYGVNS. Trimming took 6 bases from V and 10 from J; bases not matched to a gene: 8. The CDR3 DNA sequence: TGTGCCAGCAGCATTCGACAGGGCTCAAAACTGTTTTTT. This sequence encodes CASSIRQGSKLFF.